Each of the 10 T cell receptor beta chains below was sequenced from the same sample in a study of shared clonotypes between healthy human individuals. Here immunoSEQ multiplex PCR was the method, and the copy in TCRdb shows in-frame clones only, minus some. Among about 1.1 million clones listed, around 82% were seen once. Sequencing was performed on memory CD4+ T cells from PBMCs. The subset was: CD45RA-negative fraction. All receptors derive from a man aged 18 to 35 in good health. Some clones in this sample may be carry-over from other donors' samples.

This clone has just one count. Other DNA sequences from this sample encode an identical CDR3 as well. This chain uses TRBV30 with TRBJ1-2; D not resolved. This CDR3 is 13 amino acids long. V was trimmed by 0 bases and J by 4 bases, leaving 9 bases between them. Germline assignment: CDR1 GTSNPN and CDR2 SVGIG (reference sequence). CDR3 residues: CAWSVPGPYGYTF. As DNA, the CDR3 is TGTGCCTGGAGTGTCCCAGGCCCCTATGGCTACACCTTC.

The chain employs TRBV29-1 and TRBJ2-1; D is perhaps TRBD2 (5 bases). The ends were cut back, 8 bases at V and 7 bases at J, with 21 bases in the middle. The germline gives CDR1 SQVTM, CDR2 ANQGSEA. The CDR3 extends over 14 amino acids. The CDR3, as DNA: TGCAGCCCTTCTCTAGCCCACATGGGGAATGAGCAGTTCTTC. Encoded protein: CSPSLAHMGNEQFF.

V gene TRBV6-6 combines with J gene TRBJ2-7; TRBD1 matches 9 bases. The germline gives CDR1 MNHNY, CDR2 SVGAGI (reference sequence). This CDR3 has 15 amino acids. The J segment lost 2 bases and the V segment lost 0 bases, leaving 2 bases of the junction unmatched. The CDR3 loop reads CASSYSGDRAYEQYF. The DNA of the CDR3 is TGTGCCAGCAGTTACTCGGGGGACAGGGCCTACGAGCAGTACTTC.

CDR3 sequence reads: CASRNRGGSGNTIYF. CDR3 DNA sequence: TGTGCCAGCAGGAACAGGGGCGGGTCGGGAAACACCATATATTTT. The chain employs TRBV2 and TRBJ1-3, with TRBD1 matching over 7 bases. Trimming at V came to 6 bases and at J to 4 bases, leaving 9 bases not matched to a gene. This CDR3 comprises 15 residues. The V gene's germline CDR1 is SNHLY and CDR2 FYNNEI.

This clone showed up just once. V and J are TRBV19 and TRBJ1-5, with D possibly TRBD1 on 5 matching bases. The CDR3 length is 16 residues. Trimming pared 0 bases from V and 7 bases from J, leaving 16 bases between. Germline CDR1 reads LNHDA; CDR2 reads SQIVND (reference sequence). Here the CDR3 reads CASSIDPGGGGQPQHF. The CDR3 bases are TGTGCCAGTAGTATAGATCCTGGGGGTGGAGGACAGCCCCAGCATTTT.

A single count supports this clone. The CDR3 sequence: CSVEGSGGEPQHF. DNA of the CDR3: TGCAGCGTTGAAGGGTCAGGGGGTGAGCCCCAGCATTTT. The rearrangement uses TRBV29-1 and TRBJ1-5, with 7 bases aligning to TRBD1. Germline-derived CDR1 and CDR2 are SQVTM and ANQGSEA. The CDR3 loop spans 13 amino acids. V lost 1 base to trimming and J lost 8 bases; unmatched junction nucleotides: 5.

The chain is built from TRBV7-3 and TRBJ2-3; D is perhaps TRBD1 or TRBD2 (5 bases each). Trimming cost V 5 bases and J 10 bases, with 16 bases left between them. Germline V CDR1 and CDR2: SGHTA, FQGTGA. The CDR3 extends over 13 amino acids. This CDR3 is CASSIRGLAPQYF. The DNA of the CDR3 is TGTGCCAGCAGCATCCGGGGCCTTGCCCCGCAGTATTTT.

The chain couples TRBV18 to TRBJ2-5, with no clear D. Matching the DNA end better, TRBJ2-7 makes the J call doubtful. CDR3 length: 13 amino acids. CDR1 and CDR2 (germline): KGHSH, LQKENI. This CDR3 reads CASSLDQSYEQYF. The CDR3 DNA is TGTGCCAGCTCACTAGACCAATCCTACGAGCAGTACTTC.

V and J are TRBV7-3 and TRBJ1-5; D call uncertain. In germline, CDR1 is SGHTA, CDR2 FQGTGA. The CDR3 length is 17 residues. V lost 9 bases and J 1 base, leaving 22 bases between the germline ends. The DNA of the CDR3 is TGTGCCAGGAAAAACGGTACTGGGAAAACCAGCAATCAGCCCCAGCATTTT. It translates to CARKNGTGKTSNQPQHF.

As concerns this clone: A far bigger clonotype differs at one base, so this is likely a read error. Other nucleotide sequences from this sample produce the same CDR3. The gene calls are TRBV29-1 and TRBJ1-1; D might be TRBD1 (6 bases). This CDR3 is 14 amino acids long. The germline V gene encodes CDR1 SQVTM and CDR2 ANQGSEA. CDR3 coding DNA: TGCAGCGCCGTTATGACAGGTCTGAACACTGAGGCTTTCTTT. It codes for CSAVMTGLNTEAFF. Based on the CDR3 plus reference TRBV29-1 and TRBJ1-1, the full variable domain is SAVISQKPSRDICQRGTSLTIQCQVDSQVTMMFWYRQQPGQSLTLIATANQGSEATYESGFVIDKFPISRPNLTFSTLTVSNMSPEDSSIYLCSAVMTGLNTEAFFGQGTRLTVV.